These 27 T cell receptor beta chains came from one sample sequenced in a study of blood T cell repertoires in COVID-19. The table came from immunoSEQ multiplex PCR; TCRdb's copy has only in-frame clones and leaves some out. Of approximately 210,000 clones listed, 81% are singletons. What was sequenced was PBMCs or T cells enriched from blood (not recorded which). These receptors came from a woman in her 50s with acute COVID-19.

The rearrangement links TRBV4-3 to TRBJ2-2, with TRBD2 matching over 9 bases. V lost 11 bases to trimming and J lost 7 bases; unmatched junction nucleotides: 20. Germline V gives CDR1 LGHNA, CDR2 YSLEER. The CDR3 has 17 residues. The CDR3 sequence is CARRRAGGGGAGGELFF. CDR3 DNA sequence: TGCGCCCGCCGCCGCGCGGGGGGCGGGGGGGCCGGCGGGGAGCTGTTTTTT.

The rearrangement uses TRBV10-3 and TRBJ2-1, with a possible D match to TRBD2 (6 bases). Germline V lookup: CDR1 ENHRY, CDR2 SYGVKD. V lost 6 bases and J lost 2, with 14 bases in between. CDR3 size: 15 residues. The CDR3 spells CAISKRGGAYNEQFF. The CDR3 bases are TGTGCCATCAGCAAAAGGGGCGGGGCCTACAATGAGCAGTTCTTC.

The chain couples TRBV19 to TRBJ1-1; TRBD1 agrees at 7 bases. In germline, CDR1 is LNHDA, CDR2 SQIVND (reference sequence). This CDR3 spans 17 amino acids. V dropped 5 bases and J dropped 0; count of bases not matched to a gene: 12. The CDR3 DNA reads TGTGCCAGTAGTGGAGGATCGGGACAGTCAATGAACACTGAAGCTTTCTTT. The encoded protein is CASSGGSGQSMNTEAFF.

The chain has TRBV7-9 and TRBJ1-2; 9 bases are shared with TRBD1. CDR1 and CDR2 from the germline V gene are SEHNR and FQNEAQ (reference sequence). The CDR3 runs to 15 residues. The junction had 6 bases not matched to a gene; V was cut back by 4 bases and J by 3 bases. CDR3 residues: CASSSETGGDYGYTF. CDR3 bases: TGTGCCAGCAGCTCAGAGACAGGGGGAGACTATGGCTACACCTTC.

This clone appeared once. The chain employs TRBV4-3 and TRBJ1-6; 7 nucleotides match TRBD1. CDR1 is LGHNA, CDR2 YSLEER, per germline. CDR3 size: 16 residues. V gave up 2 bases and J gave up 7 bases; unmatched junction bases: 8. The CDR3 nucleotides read TGCGCCAGCAGCCAAAATCTCGGACAGGCCAATTCACCCCTCCACTTT. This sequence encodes CASSQNLGQANSPLHF.

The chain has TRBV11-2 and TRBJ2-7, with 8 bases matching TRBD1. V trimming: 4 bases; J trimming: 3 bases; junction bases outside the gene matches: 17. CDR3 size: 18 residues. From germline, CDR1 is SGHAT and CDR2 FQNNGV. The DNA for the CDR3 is TGTGCCAGCAGCTCAATTAGCCGGCCAGGGGGCAAAGACTACGAGCAGTACTTC. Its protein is CASSSISRPGGKDYEQYF.

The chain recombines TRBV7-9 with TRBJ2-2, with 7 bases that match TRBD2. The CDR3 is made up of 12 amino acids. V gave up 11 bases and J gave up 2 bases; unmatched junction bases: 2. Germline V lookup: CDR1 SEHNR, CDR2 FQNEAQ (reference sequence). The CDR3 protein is CAASGNTGELFF. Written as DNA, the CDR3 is TGTGCCGCTAGCGGAAACACCGGGGAGCTGTTTTTT.

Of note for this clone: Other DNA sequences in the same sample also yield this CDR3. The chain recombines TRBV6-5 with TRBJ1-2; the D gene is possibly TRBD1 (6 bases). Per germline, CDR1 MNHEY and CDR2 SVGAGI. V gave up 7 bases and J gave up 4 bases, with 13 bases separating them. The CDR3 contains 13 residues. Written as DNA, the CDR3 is TGTGCCAGCATCCCGACAGGAACCTATGGCTACACCTTC. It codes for CASIPTGTYGYTF.

Here the CDR3 DNA reads TGCGCCAGCAGCCAAGTTACCGGGACTACAGACAACAATGAGCAGTTCTTC. Amino acid sequence: CASSQVTGTTDNNEQFF. The gene calls are TRBV4-3 and TRBJ2-1; 7 bases align to TRBD2. Germline values: CDR1 LGHNA, CDR2 YSLEER. With V trimmed by 1 base and J by 5 bases, 11 bases remained unmatched. The CDR3 loop spans 17 amino acids.

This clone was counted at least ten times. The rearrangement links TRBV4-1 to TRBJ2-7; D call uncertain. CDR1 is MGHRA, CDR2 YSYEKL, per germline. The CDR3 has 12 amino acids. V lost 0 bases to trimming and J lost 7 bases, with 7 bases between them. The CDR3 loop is CASSQDVREQYF. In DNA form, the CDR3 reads TGCGCCAGCAGCCAAGATGTGAGGGAGCAGTACTTC.

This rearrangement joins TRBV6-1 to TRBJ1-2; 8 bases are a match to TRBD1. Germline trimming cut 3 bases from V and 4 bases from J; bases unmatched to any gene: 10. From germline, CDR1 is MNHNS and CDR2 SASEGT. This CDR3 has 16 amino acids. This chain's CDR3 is CASSDTGQGALYGYTF. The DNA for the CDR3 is TGTGCCAGCAGTGACACTGGACAGGGAGCGCTCTATGGCTACACCTTC.

This CDR3 reads CASSRTGTSGTDTQYF. The CDR3 bases are TGCGCCAGCAGCAGGACCGGGACTAGCGGCACAGATACGCAGTATTTT. The rearrangement joins TRBV5-1 to TRBJ2-3; the match to TRBD2 covers 10 bases. Germline lookup yields CDR1 SGHRS and CDR2 YFSETQ. The CDR3 is 16 amino acids. V lost 4 bases, J lost 1 base, and 6 bases stayed unmatched. The complete variable domain, with remaining parts taken from reference TRBV5-1 and TRBJ2-3, reads KAGVTQTPRYLIKTRGQQVTLSCSPISGHRSVSWYQQTPGQGLQFLFEYFSETQRNKGNFPGRFSGRQFSNSRSEMNVSTLELGDSALYLCASSRTGTSGTDTQYFGPGTRLTVL.

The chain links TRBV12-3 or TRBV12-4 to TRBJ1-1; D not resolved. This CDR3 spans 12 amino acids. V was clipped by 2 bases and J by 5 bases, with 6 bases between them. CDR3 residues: CASSLSGTEAFF. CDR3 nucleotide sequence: TGTGCCAGCAGTTTATCGGGGACTGAAGCTTTCTTT.

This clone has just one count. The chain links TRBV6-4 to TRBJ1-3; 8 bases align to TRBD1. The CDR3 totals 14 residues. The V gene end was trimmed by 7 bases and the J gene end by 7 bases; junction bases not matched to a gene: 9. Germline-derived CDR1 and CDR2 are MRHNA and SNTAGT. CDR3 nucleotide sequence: TGTGCCAGCACGAGACAGGGGAACTGGAACACCATATATTTT. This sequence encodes CASTRQGNWNTIYF.

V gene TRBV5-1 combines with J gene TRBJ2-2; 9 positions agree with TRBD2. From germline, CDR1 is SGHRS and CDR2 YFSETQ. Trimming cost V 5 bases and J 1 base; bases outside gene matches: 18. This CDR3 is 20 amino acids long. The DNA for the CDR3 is TGCGCCAGCAGGATGGGTTCGAGCGGGGGGTCCACCGGGAACACCGGGGAGCTGTTTTTT. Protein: CASRMGSSGGSTGNTGELFF.

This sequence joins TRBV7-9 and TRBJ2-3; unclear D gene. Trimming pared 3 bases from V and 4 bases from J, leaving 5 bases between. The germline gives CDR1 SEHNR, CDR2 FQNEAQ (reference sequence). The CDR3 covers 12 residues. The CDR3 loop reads CASSFGPDTQYF. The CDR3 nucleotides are TGTGCCAGCAGCTTTGGCCCAGATACGCAGTATTTT.

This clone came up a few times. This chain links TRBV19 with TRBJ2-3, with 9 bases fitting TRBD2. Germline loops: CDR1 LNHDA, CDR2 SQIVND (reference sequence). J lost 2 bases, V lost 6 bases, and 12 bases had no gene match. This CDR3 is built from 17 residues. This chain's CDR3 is CASSSTGGGAVTDTQYF. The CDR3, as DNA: TGTGCCAGTAGCTCCACGGGCGGGGGGGCCGTCACAGATACGCAGTATTTT.

The CDR3 reads CASSPGTSKSTDTQYF. CDR3 nucleotides: TGCGCCAGCAGCCCCGGGACTTCCAAATCCACAGATACGCAGTATTTT. This chain connects TRBV5-1 to TRBJ2-3, with D perhaps matching TRBD2 (6 bases). CDR3 length equals 16 residues. From germline, CDR1 is SGHRS and CDR2 YFSETQ. The V end lost 4 bases, the J end lost 2 bases, and 17 bases lay between the germline ends. Filled out from reference TRBV5-1 and TRBJ2-3, the complete variable domain reads KAGVTQTPRYLIKTRGQQVTLSCSPISGHRSVSWYQQTPGQGLQFLFEYFSETQRNKGNFPGRFSGRQFSNSRSEMNVSTLELGDSALYLCASSPGTSKSTDTQYFGPGTRLTVL.

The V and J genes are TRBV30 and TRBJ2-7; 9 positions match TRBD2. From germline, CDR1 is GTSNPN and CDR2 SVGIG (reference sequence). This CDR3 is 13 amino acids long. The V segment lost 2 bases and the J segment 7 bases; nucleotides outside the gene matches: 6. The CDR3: CAWSYLAGREQYF. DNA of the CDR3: TGTGCCTGGAGTTACCTAGCGGGGAGGGAGCAGTACTTC.

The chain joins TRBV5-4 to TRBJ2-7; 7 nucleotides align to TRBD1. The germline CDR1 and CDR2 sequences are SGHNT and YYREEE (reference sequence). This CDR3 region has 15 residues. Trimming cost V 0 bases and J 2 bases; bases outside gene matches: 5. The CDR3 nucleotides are TGTGCCAGCAGCTTGGGAGGGACAGCCGCCTACGAGCAGTACTTC. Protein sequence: CASSLGGTAAYEQYF.

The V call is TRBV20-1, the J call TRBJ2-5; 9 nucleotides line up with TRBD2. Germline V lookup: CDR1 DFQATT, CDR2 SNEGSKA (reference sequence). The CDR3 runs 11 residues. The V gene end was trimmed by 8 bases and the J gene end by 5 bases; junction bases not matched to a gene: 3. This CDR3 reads CSLTSGETQYF. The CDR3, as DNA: TGCAGTCTTACTAGCGGGGAGACCCAGTACTTC.

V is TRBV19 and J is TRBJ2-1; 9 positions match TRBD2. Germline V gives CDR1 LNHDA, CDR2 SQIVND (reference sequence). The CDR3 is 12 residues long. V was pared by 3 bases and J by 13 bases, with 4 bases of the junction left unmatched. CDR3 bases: TGTGCCAGTAGTATGCGGGAGGGCCCACAGTTCTTC. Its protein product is CASSMREGPQFF.

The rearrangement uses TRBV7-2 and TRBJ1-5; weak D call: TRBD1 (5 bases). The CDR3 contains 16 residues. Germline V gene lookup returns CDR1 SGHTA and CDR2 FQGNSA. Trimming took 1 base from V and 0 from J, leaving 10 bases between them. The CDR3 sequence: CASSLGWDYSNQPQHF. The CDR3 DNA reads TGTGCCAGCAGCTTAGGCTGGGACTATAGCAATCAGCCCCAGCATTTT. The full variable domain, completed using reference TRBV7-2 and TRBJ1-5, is GAGVSQSPSNKVTEKGKDVELRCDPISGHTALYWYRQSLGQGLEFLIYFQGNSAPDKSGLPSDRFSAERTGGSVSTLTIQRTQQEDSAVYLCASSLGWDYSNQPQHFGDGTRLSIL.

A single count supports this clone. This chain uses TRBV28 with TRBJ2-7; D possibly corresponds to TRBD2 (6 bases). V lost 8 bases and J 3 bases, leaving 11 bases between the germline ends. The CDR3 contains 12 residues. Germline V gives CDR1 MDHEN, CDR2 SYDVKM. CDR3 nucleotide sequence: TGTGCCAGCGCGGGGCTCCTCTACGAGCAGTACTTC. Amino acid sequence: CASAGLLYEQYF.

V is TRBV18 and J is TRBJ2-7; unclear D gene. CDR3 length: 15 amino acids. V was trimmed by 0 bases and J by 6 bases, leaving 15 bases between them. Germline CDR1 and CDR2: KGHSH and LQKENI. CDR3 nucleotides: TGTGCCAGCTCACCACCCCACGATAACCTTAGCGAGCAGTACTTC. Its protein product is CASSPPHDNLSEQYF.

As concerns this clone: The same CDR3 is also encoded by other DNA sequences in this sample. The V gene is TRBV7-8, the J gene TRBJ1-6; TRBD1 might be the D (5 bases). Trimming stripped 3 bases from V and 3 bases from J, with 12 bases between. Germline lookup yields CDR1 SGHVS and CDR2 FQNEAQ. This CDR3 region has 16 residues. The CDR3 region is CASSFSPGHYNSPLHF. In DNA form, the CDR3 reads TGTGCCAGCAGCTTTTCCCCCGGACACTATAATTCACCCCTCCACTTT. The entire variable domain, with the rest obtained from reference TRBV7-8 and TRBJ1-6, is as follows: GAGVSQSPRYKVAKRGQDVALRCDPISGHVSLFWYQQALGQGPEFLTYFQNEAQLDKSGLPSDRFFAERPEGSVSTLKIQRTQQEDSAVYLCASSFSPGHYNSPLHFGNGTRLTVT.

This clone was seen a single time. CDR3 loop: CASSLRRQGRGANVLTF. The CDR3 coding sequence is TGTGCCAGCTCACTCCGCAGACAGGGACGTGGGGCCAACGTCCTGACTTTC. This chain links TRBV18 with TRBJ2-6; the match to TRBD1 covers 7 bases. The CDR3 has 17 residues. V lost 4 bases to trimming and J lost 3 bases; unmatched junction nucleotides: 9. Per germline, CDR1 KGHSH and CDR2 LQKENI.